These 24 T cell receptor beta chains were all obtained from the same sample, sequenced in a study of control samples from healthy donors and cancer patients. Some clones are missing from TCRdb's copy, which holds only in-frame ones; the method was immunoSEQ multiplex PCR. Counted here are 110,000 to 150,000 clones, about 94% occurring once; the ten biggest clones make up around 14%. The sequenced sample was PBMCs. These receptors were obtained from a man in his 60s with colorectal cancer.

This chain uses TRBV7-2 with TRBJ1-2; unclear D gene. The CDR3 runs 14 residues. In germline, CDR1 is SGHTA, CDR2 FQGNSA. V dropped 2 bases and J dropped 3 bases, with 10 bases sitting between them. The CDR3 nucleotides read TGTGCCAGCAGCTTAAGGGTTCAGGACTATGGCTACACCTTC. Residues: CASSLRVQDYGYTF.

Here the CDR3 DNA reads TGTGCCAGCAGTCTGACAGATAGCAATCAGCCCCAGCATTTT. This codes for CASSLTDSNQPQHF. This chain links TRBV28 with TRBJ1-5, with a tentative D call TRBD1 (5 bases). In germline, CDR1 is MDHEN, CDR2 SYDVKM. The CDR3 loop spans 14 amino acids. The V gene lost 5 bases and the J gene lost 0 bases, with 8 bases spanning the gap.

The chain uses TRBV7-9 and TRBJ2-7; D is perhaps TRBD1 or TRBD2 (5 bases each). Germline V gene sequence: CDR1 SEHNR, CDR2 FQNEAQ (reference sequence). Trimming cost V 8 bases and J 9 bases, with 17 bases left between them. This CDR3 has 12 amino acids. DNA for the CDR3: TGTGCCAGCGCCCGAACCCCGGGGCGGCAGTACTTC. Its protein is CASARTPGRQYF.

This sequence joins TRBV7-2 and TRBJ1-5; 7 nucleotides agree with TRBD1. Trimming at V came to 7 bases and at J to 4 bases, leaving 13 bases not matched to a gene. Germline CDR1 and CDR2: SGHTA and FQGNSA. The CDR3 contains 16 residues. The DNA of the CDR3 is TGTGCCAGCACCCTGACAGGGACCTCCTGGAATCAGCCCCAGCATTTT. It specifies CASTLTGTSWNQPQHF.

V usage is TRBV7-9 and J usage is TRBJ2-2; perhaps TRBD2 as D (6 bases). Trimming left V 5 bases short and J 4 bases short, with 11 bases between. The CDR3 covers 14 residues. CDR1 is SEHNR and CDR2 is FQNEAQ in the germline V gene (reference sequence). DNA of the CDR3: TGTGCCAGCAGCCCTACGGGAGCCACCGGGGAGCTGTTTTTT. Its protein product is CASSPTGATGELFF. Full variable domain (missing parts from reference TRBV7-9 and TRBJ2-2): DTGVSQNPRHKITKRGQNVTFRCDPISEHNRLYWYRQTLGQGPEFLTYFQNEAQLEKSRLLSDRFSAERPKGSFSTLEIQRTEQGDSAMYLCASSPTGATGELFFGEGSRLTVL.

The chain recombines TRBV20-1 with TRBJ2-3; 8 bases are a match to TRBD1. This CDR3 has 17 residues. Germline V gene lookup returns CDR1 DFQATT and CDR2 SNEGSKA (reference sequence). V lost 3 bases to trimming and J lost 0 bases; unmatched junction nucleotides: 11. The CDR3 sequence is CSASRNRGTPSTDTQYF. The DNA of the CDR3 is TGCAGTGCTAGTCGAAACAGGGGGACACCGAGCACAGATACGCAGTATTTT.

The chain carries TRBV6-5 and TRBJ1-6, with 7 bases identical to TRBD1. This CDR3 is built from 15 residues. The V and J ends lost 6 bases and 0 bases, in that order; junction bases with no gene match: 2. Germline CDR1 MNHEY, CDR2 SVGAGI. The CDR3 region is CASSTGDSYNSPLHF. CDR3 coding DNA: TGTGCCAGCAGCACAGGGGACTCCTATAATTCACCCCTCCACTTT.

The CDR3 sequence: CASSAPMGDRRYEQYF. The CDR3 DNA reads as TGTGCCAGCAGTGCGCCGATGGGCGACAGGAGATACGAGCAGTACTTC. The chain employs TRBV25-1 and TRBJ2-7; D possibly corresponds to TRBD1 (6 bases). Germline CDR1 MGHDK, CDR2 SYGVNS. V lost 4 bases and J 4 bases, leaving 20 bases between the germline ends. CDR3 length: 16 residues.

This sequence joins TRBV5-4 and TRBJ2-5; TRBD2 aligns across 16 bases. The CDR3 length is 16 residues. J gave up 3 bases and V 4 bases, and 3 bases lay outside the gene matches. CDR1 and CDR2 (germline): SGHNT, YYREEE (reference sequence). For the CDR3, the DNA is TGTGCCAGCAGCACCGGGACTAGCGGGGGGGAAGAGACCCAGTACTTC. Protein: CASSTGTSGGEETQYF.

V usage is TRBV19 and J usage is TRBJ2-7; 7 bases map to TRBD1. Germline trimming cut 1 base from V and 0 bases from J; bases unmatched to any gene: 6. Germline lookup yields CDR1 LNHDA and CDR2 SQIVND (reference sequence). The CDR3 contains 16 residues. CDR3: CASSIGTGGSSYEQYF. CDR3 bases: TGTGCCAGTAGTATAGGGACAGGAGGTTCCTCCTACGAGCAGTACTTC. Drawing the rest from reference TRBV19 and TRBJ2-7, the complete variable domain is DGGITQSPKYLFRKEGQNVTLSCEQNLNHDAMYWYRQDPGQGLRLIYYSQIVNDFQKGDIAEGYSVSREKKESFPLTVTSAQKNPTAFYLCASSIGTGGSSYEQYFGPGTRLTVT.

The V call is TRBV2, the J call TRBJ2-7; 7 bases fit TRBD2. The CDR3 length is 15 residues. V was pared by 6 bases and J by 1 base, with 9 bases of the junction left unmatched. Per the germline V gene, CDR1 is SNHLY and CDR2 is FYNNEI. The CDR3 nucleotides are TGTGCCAGCAGCGCAAGGGCTAGCGGTTCCTACGAGCAGTACTTC. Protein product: CASSARASGSYEQYF.

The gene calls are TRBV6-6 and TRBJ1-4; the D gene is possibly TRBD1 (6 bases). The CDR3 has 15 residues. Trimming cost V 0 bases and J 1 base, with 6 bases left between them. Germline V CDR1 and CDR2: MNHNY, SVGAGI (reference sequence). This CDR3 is CASSYSRGTNEKLFF. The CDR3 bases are TGTGCCAGCAGTTACTCCAGGGGAACTAATGAAAAACTGTTTTTT.

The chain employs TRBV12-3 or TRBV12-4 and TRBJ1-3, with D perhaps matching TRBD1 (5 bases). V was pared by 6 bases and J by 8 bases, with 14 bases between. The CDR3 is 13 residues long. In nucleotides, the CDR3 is TGTGCCAGCAGAGCAGGGTCTAAGGACACCATATATTTT. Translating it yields CASRAGSKDTIYF.

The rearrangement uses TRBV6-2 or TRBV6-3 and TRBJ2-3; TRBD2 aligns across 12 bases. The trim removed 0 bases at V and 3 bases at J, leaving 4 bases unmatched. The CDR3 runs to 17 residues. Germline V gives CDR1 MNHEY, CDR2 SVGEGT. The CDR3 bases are TGTGCCAGCAGTTACTCCCCTAGCGGGGGGGTAACAGATACGCAGTATTTT. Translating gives CASSYSPSGGVTDTQYF.

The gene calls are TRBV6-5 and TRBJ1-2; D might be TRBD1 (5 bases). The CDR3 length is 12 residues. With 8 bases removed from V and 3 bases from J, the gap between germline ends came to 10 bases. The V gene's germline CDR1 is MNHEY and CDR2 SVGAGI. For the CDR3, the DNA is TGTGCCAGCGTCGGGACGGACTATGGCTACACCTTC. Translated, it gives CASVGTDYGYTF.

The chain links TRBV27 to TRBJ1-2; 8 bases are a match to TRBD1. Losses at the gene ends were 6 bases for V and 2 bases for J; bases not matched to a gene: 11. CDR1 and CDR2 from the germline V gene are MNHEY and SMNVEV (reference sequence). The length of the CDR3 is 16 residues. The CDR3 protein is CASRPPGGYSNYGYTF. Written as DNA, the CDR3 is TGTGCCAGCAGGCCTCCAGGGGGCTATTCAAACTATGGCTACACCTTC.

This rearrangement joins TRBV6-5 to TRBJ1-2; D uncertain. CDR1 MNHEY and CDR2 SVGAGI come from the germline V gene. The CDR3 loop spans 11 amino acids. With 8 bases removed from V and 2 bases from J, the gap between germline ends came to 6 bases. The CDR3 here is CASESNYGYTF. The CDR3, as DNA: TGTGCCAGCGAAAGCAACTATGGCTACACCTTC.

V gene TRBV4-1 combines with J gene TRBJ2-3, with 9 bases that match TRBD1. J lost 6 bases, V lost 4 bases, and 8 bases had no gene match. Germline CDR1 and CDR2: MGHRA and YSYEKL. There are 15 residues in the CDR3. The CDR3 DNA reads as TGCGCCAGCAGCCTTAATCACAGGGGGCTGGATACGCAGTATTTT. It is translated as CASSLNHRGLDTQYF.

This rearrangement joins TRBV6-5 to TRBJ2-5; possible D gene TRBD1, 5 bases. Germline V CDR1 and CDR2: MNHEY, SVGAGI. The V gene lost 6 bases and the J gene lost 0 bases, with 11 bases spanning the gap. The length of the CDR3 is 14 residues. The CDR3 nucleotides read TGTGCCAGCAGACGGGCAGGGTACCAAGAGACCCAGTACTTC. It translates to CASRRAGYQETQYF.

CDR3 sequence (DNA): TGTGCCAGCAGCCGGGGGCAGGGGATCCAGTACTTC. Its protein is CASSRGQGIQYF. This sequence joins TRBV12-3 or TRBV12-4 and TRBJ2-5, with D perhaps matching TRBD1 or TRBD2 (6 bases each). There are 12 residues in the CDR3. V lost 6 bases and J lost 10, with 15 bases in between.

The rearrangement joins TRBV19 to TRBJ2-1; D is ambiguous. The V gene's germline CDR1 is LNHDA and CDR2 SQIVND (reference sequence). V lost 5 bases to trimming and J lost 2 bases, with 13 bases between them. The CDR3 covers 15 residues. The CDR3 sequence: CASSSDTLTYNEQFF. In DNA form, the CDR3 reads TGTGCCAGTAGTTCCGACACGCTGACCTACAATGAGCAGTTCTTC.

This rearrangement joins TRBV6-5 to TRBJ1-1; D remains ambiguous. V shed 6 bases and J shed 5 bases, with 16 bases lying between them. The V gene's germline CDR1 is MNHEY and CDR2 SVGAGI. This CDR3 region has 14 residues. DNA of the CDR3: TGTGCCAGCAGCCTACTCCGGAGTGGGACTGAAGCTTTCTTT. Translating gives CASSLLRSGTEAFF.

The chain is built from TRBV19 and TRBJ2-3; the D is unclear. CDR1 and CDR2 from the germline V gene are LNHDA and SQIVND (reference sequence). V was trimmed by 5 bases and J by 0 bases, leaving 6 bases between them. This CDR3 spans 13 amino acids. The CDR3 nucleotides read TGTGCCAGTAGTCCGGTTAGCACAGATACGCAGTATTTT. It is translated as CASSPVSTDTQYF.

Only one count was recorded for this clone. CDR3 bases: TGTGCCAGCAGCTTGGAAGAGAGCTCTGGAAACACCATATATTTT. It yields the protein CASSLEESSGNTIYF. V is TRBV7-6 and J is TRBJ1-3; D gene ambiguous. Germline-derived CDR1 and CDR2 are SGHVS and FNYEAQ. Deletions cut 3 bases from V and 0 bases from J, with 9 bases between. CDR3 length: 15 amino acids. The variable domain in full, with the rest retrieved from reference TRBV7-6 and TRBJ1-3, is GAGVSQSPRYKVTKRGQDVALRCDPISGHVSLYWYRQALGQGPEFLTYFNYEAQQDKSGLPNDRFSAERPEGSISTLTIQRTEQRDSAMYRCASSLEESSGNTIYFGEGSWLTVV.